This note documents a single TCR beta chain sequence. This sample is drawn from a study of blood T cell repertoires in COVID-19. Across the whole study: The cDNA or gDNA used as material had been derived from T cells, B-cell-depleted T cells, or PBMCs.

Authors' data handling: It was from reference gene primer amplification that nucleated cell counts were estimated. Using immunoSEQ multiplex PCR, the repertoire was profiled, and TCRdb retains in-frame clones only, with some absent. The D gene and trimming were derived from the DNA, and the V and J assignments and clone size from that table. This table holds about half a million clones, approximately 89% found once. Germline V CDR1 and CDR2: MNHEY, SMNVEV (reference sequence). With 5 bases removed from V and 3 bases from J, the gap between germline ends came to 17 bases. The CDR3 spans 15 residues. The sequenced sample was peripheral blood. The source is a man aged 18 to 35 with COVID-19, enrolled during active disease. This sequence joins TRBV27 and TRBJ2-7, with a tentative D call TRBD1 (6 bases). The CDR3 DNA reads as TGTGCCAGCAGTCTGGTGGGGGCAACGTACTACGAGCAGTACTTC. As protein: CASSLVGATYYEQYF.